These 31 T cell receptor beta chains originate from one sample sequenced in a study of T cells in localized non-small cell lung cancer. Sequenced by immunoSEQ multiplex PCR; TCRdb stores in-frame clones only, minus some. In the table there are around 91,000 clones, roughly 89% of which are singletons. The sample here was peripheral blood, taken before any cancer treatment. These receptors were obtained from a man aged 40-75 years with stage I squamous cell lung carcinoma.

The chain couples TRBV28 to TRBJ1-1, with D uncertain. Germline values: CDR1 MDHEN, CDR2 SYDVKM. The ends were cut back, 10 bases at V and 7 bases at J, with 16 bases in the middle. This CDR3 has 12 amino acids. CDR3 DNA: TGTGCCATCACTCTCCACACCGATGAAGCTTTCTTT. It codes for CAITLHTDEAFF. The full variable domain, in which reference TRBV28 and TRBJ1-1 provide the parts outside the CDR3, is DVKVTQSSRYLVKRTGEKVFLECVQDMDHENMFWYRQDPGLGLRLIYFSYDVKMKEKGDIPEGYSVSREKKERFSLILESASTNQTSMYLCAITLHTDEAFFGQGTRLTVV.

J is TRBJ1-2 and V is TRBV2, with a possible D match to TRBD1 (5 bases). The ends were cut back, 7 bases at V and 5 bases at J, with 11 bases in the middle. This CDR3 region has 12 residues. CDR1 and CDR2 (germline): SNHLY, FYNNEI. The CDR3 sequence: CASKGLIYGYTF. In DNA form, the CDR3 reads TGTGCCAGCAAGGGGCTCATATATGGCTACACCTTC.

The V call is TRBV29-1, the J call TRBJ1-2, with a weak D call TRBD1 (5 bases). Germline CDR1 and CDR2: SQVTM and ANQGSEA. The germline V and J ends were trimmed by 0 bases and 5 bases, with 7 bases remaining between them. The CDR3 sequence is 12 residues long. In nucleotides, the CDR3 is TGCAGCGTTGAAGAACGGGGGTATGGCTACACCTTC. It specifies CSVEERGYGYTF.

CDR3 in amino acids: CASSSDRVGNQPQHF. The DNA for the CDR3 is TGTGCCAGCAGCAGCGACAGGGTTGGCAATCAGCCCCAGCATTTT. This chain uses TRBV7-8 with TRBJ1-5, with TRBD1 matching over 7 bases. Germline CDR1 and CDR2: SGHVS and FQNEAQ. The CDR3 extends over 15 amino acids. V shed 5 bases and J 2 bases; nucleotides not matched to a gene: 6.

V is TRBV7-2 and J is TRBJ2-7; weak D call: TRBD2 (6 bases). Germline-derived CDR1 and CDR2 are SGHTA and FQGNSA. This CDR3 spans 14 amino acids. Trimming stripped 5 bases from V and 6 bases from J, with 17 bases between. The CDR3 nucleotides read TGTGCCAGCAGCGTCTCGCGGGACGGGGGCGAGCAGTACTTC. This gives the protein CASSVSRDGGEQYF. The whole variable domain, remainder taken from reference TRBV7-2 and TRBJ2-7, is GAGVSQSPSNKVTEKGKDVELRCDPISGHTALYWYRQSLGQGLEFLIYFQGNSAPDKSGLPSDRFSAERTGGSVSTLTIQRTQQEDSAVYLCASSVSRDGGEQYFGPGTRLTVT.

Of note for this clone: The junction departs from germline at one end; a sequencing error may be responsible. V gene TRBV16 combines with J gene TRBJ1-5, with 7 positions matching TRBD1. Germline V gene lookup returns CDR1 KGHSY and CDR2 FQNENV. This CDR3 contains 13 residues. The CDR3 nucleotides are TGTGCCAGCACCCAACAGGGGAATCAGCCCCAGCATTTT. It translates to CASTQQGNQPQHF.

The V gene is TRBV19, the J gene TRBJ1-6; TRBD1 might be the D (5 bases). The V end lost 7 bases, the J end lost 5 bases, and 15 bases lay between the germline ends. The CDR3 runs 15 residues. The germline V gene has CDR1 LNHDA and CDR2 SQIVND (reference sequence). CDR3 amino acids: CASTLRDRHNSPLHF. The CDR3 DNA sequence: TGTGCCAGTACCCTAAGGGACCGTCATAATTCACCCCTCCACTTT.

The V call is TRBV7-6, the J call TRBJ2-3; D tentatively reads TRBD1 or TRBD2 (5 bases each). V was cut by 5 bases and J by 0 bases, with 12 bases left in between. CDR1 and CDR2 from the germline V gene are SGHVS and FNYEAQ. The CDR3 spans 15 residues. CDR3 bases: TGTGCCAGCAGCCCCCGGGGCCACAGCACAGATACGCAGTATTTT. Encoded protein: CASSPRGHSTDTQYF. Using reference TRBV7-6 and TRBJ2-3 for the parts outside the CDR3, the full variable domain is GAGVSQSPRYKVTKRGQDVALRCDPISGHVSLYWYRQALGQGPEFLTYFNYEAQQDKSGLPNDRFSAERPEGSISTLTIQRTEQRDSAMYRCASSPRGHSTDTQYFGPGTRLTVL.

This chain connects TRBV4-1 to TRBJ1-1; D call uncertain. Per the germline V gene, CDR1 is MGHRA and CDR2 is YSYEKL. The CDR3 consists of 14 residues. Trimming stripped 1 base from V and 2 bases from J, with 8 bases between. The CDR3 DNA is TGCGCCAGCAGCCAAGCGGGGTACAACACTGAAGCTTTCTTT. Its protein is CASSQAGYNTEAFF.

The rearrangement links TRBV7-6 to TRBJ2-2; TRBD2 aligns across 11 bases. V shed 6 bases, J shed 1 base, and the junction held 7 bases outside the gene matches. The germline gives CDR1 SGHVS, CDR2 FNYEAQ. This CDR3 contains 17 residues. The CDR3 is CASRLLAGGGNTGELFF. As DNA, the CDR3 is TGTGCCAGCAGGCTTCTAGCGGGGGGCGGGAACACCGGGGAGCTGTTTTTT.

V is TRBV7-9 and J is TRBJ2-1, with D possibly being TRBD2 (7 bases). The length of the CDR3 is 16 residues. CDR1 and CDR2 from the germline V gene are SEHNR and FQNEAQ (reference sequence). Between the trimmed V and J ends, which lost 5 bases and 3 bases, there was a span of 17 bases. The CDR3 spells CASSPYWGGLYNEQFF. CDR3 sequence (DNA): TGTGCCAGCAGCCCATATTGGGGGGGCCTCTACAATGAGCAGTTCTTC.

The genes are TRBV28 and TRBJ2-7, with TRBD1 matching 7 bases. Germline assignment: CDR1 MDHEN and CDR2 SYDVKM. The trim removed 7 bases at V and 6 bases at J, leaving 15 bases unmatched. The CDR3 is made up of 15 amino acids. The CDR3 region is CASTPRGTTRGEQYF. Written as DNA, the CDR3 is TGTGCCAGCACCCCCAGGGGGACCACCCGCGGCGAGCAGTACTTC. The complete variable domain, with remaining parts taken from reference TRBV28 and TRBJ2-7, reads DVKVTQSSRYLVKRTGEKVFLECVQDMDHENMFWYRQDPGLGLRLIYFSYDVKMKEKGDIPEGYSVSREKKERFSLILESASTNQTSMYLCASTPRGTTRGEQYFGPGTRLTVT.

V usage is TRBV2 and J usage is TRBJ1-6, with D possibly being TRBD1 (6 bases). The CDR3 spans 16 residues. The V gene's germline CDR1 is SNHLY and CDR2 FYNNEI. Trimming shortened V by 6 bases and J by 0 bases, and 12 bases separated the two germline ends. The CDR3, as DNA: TGTGCCAGCAGCGAGCAGGGGAGCTCCTATAATTCACCCCTCCACTTT. It yields the protein CASSEQGSSYNSPLHF.

The rearrangement joins TRBV18 to TRBJ2-3; 11 bases line up with TRBD1. V shed 5 bases and J 2 bases; nucleotides not matched to a gene: 3. CDR1 is KGHSH, CDR2 LQKENI, per germline. The CDR3 spans 15 residues. This CDR3 reads CASSKGQGDTDTQYF. For the CDR3, the DNA is TGTGCCAGCTCAAAGGGACAGGGGGACACAGATACGCAGTATTTT. The full variable domain, in which reference TRBV18 and TRBJ2-3 provide the parts outside the CDR3, is NAGVMQNPRHLVRRRGQEARLRCSPMKGHSHVYWYRQLPEEGLKFMVYLQKENIIDESGMPKERFSAEFPKEGPSILRIQQVVRGDSAAYFCASSKGQGDTDTQYFGPGTRLTVL.

The rearrangement joins TRBV20-1 to TRBJ2-5; D gene ambiguous. Looked up from germline, CDR1 is DFQATT and CDR2 is SNEGSKA (reference sequence). The CDR3 has 11 amino acids. Trimming removed 8 bases at V and 7 bases at J, with 14 bases between. The CDR3 loop is CSSPLLRTQYF. The CDR3 DNA sequence: TGCAGTTCCCCCCTACTTCGGACCCAGTACTTC.

This clone was detected only a few times. The chain uses TRBV28 and TRBJ1-1, with D maybe TRBD1 (6 bases). CDR1 and CDR2 (germline): MDHEN, SYDVKM. V gave up 6 bases and J gave up 2 bases, with 13 bases separating them. CDR3 size: 14 residues. The DNA for the CDR3 is TGTGCCAGCAGACGAACAGGGTTCAACACTGAAGCTTTCTTT. It translates to CASRRTGFNTEAFF.

The chain recombines TRBV28 with TRBJ1-1; 7 bases match TRBD1. V was clipped by 4 bases and J by 9 bases; unmatched bases: 11. Germline values: CDR1 MDHEN, CDR2 SYDVKM. The CDR3 extends over 14 amino acids. CDR3 sequence: CASSSYDRASQAFF. CDR3 nucleotides: TGTGCCAGCAGTTCGTACGACAGGGCGAGTCAAGCTTTCTTT.

The V call is TRBV6-1, the J call TRBJ2-3; D may be TRBD1 or TRBD2 (5 bases each). The germline V gene encodes CDR1 MNHNS and CDR2 SASEGT. The CDR3 has 17 residues. Trimming removed 3 bases from V and 3 bases from J, with 19 bases in between. Written as DNA, the CDR3 is TGTGCCAGCAGTGACCAACGGAGCCATGGGGGAACAGATACGCAGTATTTT. This translates into CASSDQRSHGGTDTQYF.

This rearrangement joins TRBV15 to TRBJ1-2, with D possibly TRBD1 on 6 matching bases. The CDR3 totals 16 residues. Germline assignment: CDR1 LNHNV and CDR2 YYDKDF (reference sequence). V dropped 0 bases and J dropped 2 bases, with 13 bases sitting between them. The chain's CDR3 is CATSREGPGQNYGYTF. In nucleotides, the CDR3 is TGTGCCACCAGCAGAGAGGGGCCAGGACAGAACTATGGCTACACCTTC.

The chain employs TRBV7-9 and TRBJ2-1; TRBD1 agrees at 8 bases. The J segment lost 15 bases and the V segment lost 0 bases, leaving 10 bases of the junction unmatched. This CDR3 is 14 amino acids long. Germline-derived CDR1 and CDR2 are SEHNR and FQNEAQ (reference sequence). CDR3 in amino acids: CASSLATGVLEWFF. The DNA for the CDR3 is TGTGCCAGCAGCTTAGCGACAGGGGTTTTGGAGTGGTTCTTC.

The chain links TRBV30 to TRBJ2-7, with 8 nucleotides matching TRBD1. CDR1 GTSNPN and CDR2 SVGIG come from the germline V gene (reference sequence). CDR3 length equals 12 residues. The V segment lost 5 bases and the J segment 5 bases; nucleotides outside the gene matches: 5. The CDR3 sequence is CAWDQGANEQYF. The CDR3 DNA follows: TGTGCCTGGGACCAGGGGGCGAACGAGCAGTACTTC.

The chain couples TRBV5-1 to TRBJ2-3; 8 bases map to TRBD2. The length of the CDR3 is 15 residues. The V gene's germline CDR1 is SGHRS and CDR2 YFSETQ. The V gene end was trimmed by 2 bases and the J gene end by 0 bases; junction bases not matched to a gene: 2. This chain's CDR3 is CASSFSGASTDTQYF. CDR3 DNA sequence: TGCGCCAGCAGCTTTAGCGGGGCTAGCACAGATACGCAGTATTTT.

This chain links TRBV7-8 with TRBJ2-3; 7 bases agree with TRBD2. Germline V gene lookup returns CDR1 SGHVS and CDR2 FQNEAQ. CDR3 length equals 16 residues. V was pared by 4 bases and J by 5 bases, with 12 bases of the junction left unmatched. The CDR3 here is CASSSGLTSFRDTQYF. The CDR3 nucleotides read TGTGCCAGCAGCTCCGGTCTGACTAGCTTCAGAGATACGCAGTATTTT.

This clone was counted a few times. The CDR3 reads CASSYTLNYGYTF. DNA of the CDR3: TGTGCCAGCAGTTACACACTGAACTATGGCTACACCTTC. The rearrangement links TRBV6-5 to TRBJ1-2; D is uncertain. V was trimmed by 2 bases and J by 2 bases, leaving 6 bases between them. Germline V gene sequence: CDR1 MNHEY, CDR2 SVGAGI. CDR3 length: 13 residues.

V is TRBV9 and J is TRBJ2-5; D is perhaps TRBD2 (7 bases). Germline V gene lookup returns CDR1 SGDLS and CDR2 YYNGEE. V shed 0 bases and J shed 5 bases, with 11 bases lying between them. This CDR3 comprises 14 residues. The CDR3 bases are TGTGCCAGCAGCGTAGCGGGGGGCTGGGAGACCCAGTACTTC. It codes for CASSVAGGWETQYF.

The chain combines TRBV5-4 with TRBJ1-2; D remains unclear. The V end lost 4 bases, the J end lost 8 bases, and 18 bases lay between the germline ends. The CDR3 covers 14 residues. The V gene's germline CDR1 is SGHNT and CDR2 YYREEE (reference sequence). The CDR3 sequence is CASSLFKQPEGYTF. As DNA, the CDR3 is TGTGCCAGCAGCCTATTCAAACAGCCCGAAGGCTACACCTTC.

The gene calls are TRBV2 and TRBJ2-1; 10 bases are a match to TRBD2. The V gene end was trimmed by 8 bases and the J gene end by 0 bases; junction bases not matched to a gene: 10. The CDR3 contains 17 residues. The germline CDR1 and CDR2 sequences are SNHLY and FYNNEI. The CDR3: CASLELAGLSSYNEQFF. The CDR3 DNA follows: TGTGCCAGCCTTGAACTAGCGGGGCTAAGCTCCTACAATGAGCAGTTCTTC.

This sequence joins TRBV2 and TRBJ2-5, with D unresolved. V lost 4 bases to trimming and J lost 2 bases, with 11 bases between them. Germline CDR1 reads SNHLY; CDR2 reads FYNNEI. The CDR3 is 14 residues long. The CDR3 loop reads CASSGRLLQETQYF. The DNA of the CDR3 is TGTGCCAGCAGTGGTCGGCTTCTACAAGAGACCCAGTACTTC.

V usage is TRBV2 and J usage is TRBJ1-4; no clear D. V was cut by 6 bases and J by 8 bases, with 16 bases left in between. Per germline, CDR1 SNHLY and CDR2 FYNNEI. This CDR3 is built from 14 residues. The CDR3, as DNA: TGTGCCAGCAGGGGCCGGTCCCCCAAGGAAAAACTGTTTTTT. It is translated as CASRGRSPKEKLFF.

V usage is TRBV15 and J usage is TRBJ2-5, with unresolved D. Trimming stripped 6 bases from V and 5 bases from J, with 13 bases between. The CDR3 totals 13 residues. Germline V lookup: CDR1 LNHNV, CDR2 YYDKDF (reference sequence). The CDR3 coding sequence is TGTGCCACCAGGTCTTTTACGACGGAGACCCAGTACTTC. Encoded protein: CATRSFTTETQYF.

The J gene is TRBJ1-5, the V gene TRBV6-1; TRBD1 matches 8 bases. There are 14 residues in the CDR3. V gave up 7 bases and J gave up 2 bases; unmatched junction bases: 4. CDR1 and CDR2 from the germline V gene are MNHNS and SASEGT. CDR3 coding DNA: TGTGCCAGCACTCCAGGGGGCGGCAATCAGCCCCAGCATTTT. Amino acids: CASTPGGGNQPQHF.